This is a list of T cell receptor beta chains from one sample in a study of blood T cell repertoires in COVID-19. The table came from immunoSEQ multiplex PCR; TCRdb's copy has only in-frame clones and leaves some out. This table holds approximately 220,000 clones, under 90% found once. The source material was PBMCs or T cells enriched from blood (not recorded which). These receptors all stem from a woman aged 50 to 60 who had been exposed to COVID-19. Each CDR3 is given with its conserved first and last residue. A D gene is named only where the DNA matches it firmly. The listing skips clone size in some rows; elsewhere it reads once, few, many or a size class.

J	length	D	V	size	CDR3	DNA
TRBJ2-6	20	TRBD2	TRBV4-3	-	CASSQDNPLAGGSGANVLTF	TGCGCCAGCAGCCAAGATAATCCCCTAGCGGGGGGTTCTGGGGCCAACGTCCTGACTTTC
TRBJ1-1	14	-	TRBV6-5	-	CASSLGLMNTEAFF	TGTGCCAGCAGCTTAGGACTCATGAACACTGAAGCTTTCTTT
TRBJ1-1	13	-	TRBV9	-	CASSVDINTEAFF	TGTGCCAGCAGCGTAGACATTAACACTGAAGCTTTCTTT
TRBJ2-1	18	TRBD2	TRBV4-2	-	CASSQEYGGGPRGNEQFF	TGTGCCAGCAGCCAAGAGTATGGCGGGGGACCGCGGGGGAATGAGCAGTTCTTC
TRBJ2-1	14	-	TRBV5-1	-	CASSRSGSYNEQFF	TGCGCCAGCAGCAGGAGCGGGTCCTACAATGAGCAGTTCTTC
TRBJ1-5	12	-	TRBV19	-	CASQFRNQPQHF	TGTGCCAGTCAATTCCGCAATCAGCCCCAGCATTTT
TRBJ1-1	13	-	TRBV18	-	CASSRGVNTEAFF	TGTGCCAGCTCCCGGGGGGTAAACACTGAAGCTTTCTTT
TRBJ1-2	13	-	TRBV7-2	-	CATRVGGIYGYTF	TGTGCCACCAGGGTGGGGGGAATCTATGGCTACACCTTC
TRBJ2-3	13	-	TRBV7-8	-	CASSLGGVNTQYF	TGTGCCAGCAGCTTAGGGGGGGTAAATACGCAGTATTTT
TRBJ2-5	14	-	TRBV7-9	-	CASSHGEEVETQYF	TGTGCCAGCAGCCATGGTGAGGAAGTGGAGACCCAGTACTTC
TRBJ2-7	15	-	TRBV7-9	-	CASSLKEDSMHEQYF	TGTGCCAGCAGCTTAAAAGAGGACAGCATGCACGAGCAGTACTTC
TRBJ1-1	13	-	TRBV7-3	-	CASSPGDVTEAFF	TGTGCCAGCAGCCCCGGGGATGTCACTGAAGCTTTCTTT
TRBJ2-7	13	-	TRBV6-2/TRBV6-3	many	CASSFEGLREQYF	TGTGCCAGCAGTTTTGAGGGCCTGAGGGAGCAGTACTTC
TRBJ1-5	14	-	TRBV29-1	once	CSVACREGDQPQHF	TGCAGCGTTGCTTGCCGCGAAGGGGATCAGCCCCAGCATTTT
TRBJ1-2	13	-	TRBV12-3/TRBV12-4	-	CASSPGHNYGYTF	TGTGCCAGCAGTCCGGGACATAACTATGGCTACACCTTC
TRBJ2-7	12	TRBD1	TRBV20-1	-	CSASQGVYEQYF	TGCAGTGCTAGTCAGGGGGTCTACGAGCAGTACTTC
TRBJ1-1	16	-	TRBV10-1	-	CASSESRASGDTEAFF	TGCGCCAGCAGTGAGTCGAGGGCCTCAGGGGACACTGAAGCTTTCTTT